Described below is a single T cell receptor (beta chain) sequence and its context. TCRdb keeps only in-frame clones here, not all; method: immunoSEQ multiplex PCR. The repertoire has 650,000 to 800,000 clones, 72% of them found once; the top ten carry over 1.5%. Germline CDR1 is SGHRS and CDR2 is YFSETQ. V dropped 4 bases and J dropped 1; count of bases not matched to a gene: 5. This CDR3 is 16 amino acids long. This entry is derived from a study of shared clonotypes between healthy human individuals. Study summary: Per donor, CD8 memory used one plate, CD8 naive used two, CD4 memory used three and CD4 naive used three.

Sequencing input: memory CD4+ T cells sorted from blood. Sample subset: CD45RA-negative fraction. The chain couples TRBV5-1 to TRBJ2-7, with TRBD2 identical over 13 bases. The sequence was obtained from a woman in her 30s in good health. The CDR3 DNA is TGCGCCAGCAGCGTGGTACTAGCGGGAGGGTCCTACGAGCAGTACTTC. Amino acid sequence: CASSVVLAGGSYEQYF.